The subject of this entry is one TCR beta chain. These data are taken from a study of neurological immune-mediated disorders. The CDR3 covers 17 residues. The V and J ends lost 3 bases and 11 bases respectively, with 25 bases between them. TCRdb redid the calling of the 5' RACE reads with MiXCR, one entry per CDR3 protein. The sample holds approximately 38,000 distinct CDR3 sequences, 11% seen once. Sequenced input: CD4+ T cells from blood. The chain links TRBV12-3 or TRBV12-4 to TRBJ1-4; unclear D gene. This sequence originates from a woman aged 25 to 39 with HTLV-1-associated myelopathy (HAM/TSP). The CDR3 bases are TGTGCCAGCAGTTTTAAGGGCAGCATATCGGCCGGGCAGAAACTGTTTTTT. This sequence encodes CASSFKGSISAGQKLFF.